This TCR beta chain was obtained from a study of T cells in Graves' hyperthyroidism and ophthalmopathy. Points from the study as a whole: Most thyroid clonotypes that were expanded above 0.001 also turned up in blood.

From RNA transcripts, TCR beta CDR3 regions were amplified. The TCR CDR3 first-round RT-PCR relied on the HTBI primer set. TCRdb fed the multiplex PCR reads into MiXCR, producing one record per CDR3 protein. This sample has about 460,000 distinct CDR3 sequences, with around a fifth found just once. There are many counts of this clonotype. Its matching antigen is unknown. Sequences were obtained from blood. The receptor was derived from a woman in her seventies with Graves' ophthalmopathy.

The CDR3: CASSPGGYRNQPQHF. In DNA form, the CDR3 reads TGTGCCAGCAGTCCCGGGGGGTACAGGAATCAGCCCCAGCATTTT. This rearrangement joins TRBV28 to TRBJ1-5; TRBD1 is a possible D gene (5 bases). The CDR3 length is 15 residues. Per germline, CDR1 MDHEN and CDR2 SYDVKM. V lost 5 bases and J 4 bases, leaving 15 bases between the germline ends.